This T cell receptor (beta chain) was captured in a study of cytomegalovirus exposure and HLA in healthy donors (dated by TCRdb to the late 2010s). At the level of the whole study: In an earlier analysis of several hundred of the donors, around 300 Gb of sequence data and 90 million to 120 million unique TCR beta sequences from roughly 200 million T cells were reported. An early release covering just under 650 HLA-typed donors comprised 250 to 350 gigabases of sequencing data and 85 million to 100 million unique TCR sequences. The genetic ancestry cluster associated with self-reported Caucasian donors included 81% of the approximately 430 genotyped donors. The aim of the study was to test whether cataloging public T cell receptors could identify signatures of past pathogen exposure. The T cell repertoires of about 700 subjects were profiled by immunosequencing and related to cytomegalovirus serostatus. Along with the roughly 710-subject first cohort, a separate validation cohort of approximately 110 different subjects was used. To predict cytomegalovirus infection status, the study brought together high-throughput TCR immunosequencing, statistical association of individual TCRs with disease status, and machine learning. To study patterns of TCR occurrence, a later analysis re-analyzed previously published TCR beta repertoires from around 670 donors and added high-resolution HLA genotyping. Rather than using new phenotypic data, the later analysis identified candidate immune exposures from TCR beta sequences and from how often those sequences occurred across donors. To decide whether each TCR beta V gene segment behaved as functional or pseudogenic, an earlier analysis of 587 of the donors relied on high-throughput TCR beta sequencing. Donor age, sex, ethnicity and CMV serostatus were compiled alongside the repertoire data. A later genetic analysis took genome-wide SNP genotypes for about 55% of the roughly 700 donors and used that subset as a discovery cohort. All discovery cohort repertoires had been generated on a single sequencing platform. HLA typing included class I and class II loci at four-digit resolution. Typing coverage varied by locus: roughly 620-640 donors for A, B, C, DRB1 and DQB1; around 560 for DQA1; around 570 for DPA1; 450 to 480 for DPB1. Because of strong linkage in the cohort, four to six DR-DQ haplotypes were treated as single units for association and clustering. Among roughly 400 genotyped donors of the cohort, an average of about 220,000 unique TCR beta nucleotide sequences was sequenced per donor, of which about 19% were non-productive. General study outcomes and caveats: Three of the identified cytomegalovirus-associated TCR beta chains were confirmed in vitro to be specific for cytomegalovirus antigens. A cluster of highly shared sequence variants was judged likely to be a technical artifact of the sequencing pipeline. Specific HLA alleles were associated with 15,000 to 20,000 TCR beta sequences at a false discovery rate of 0.05 in a later analysis. A later genetic analysis reported fewer N-insertions in productive TCRs among donors in an Asian-associated ancestry cluster than the roughly 620-donor mean. Sequencing depth was assumed to be roughly uniform across donors in the presence/absence analyses, though that assumption may not hold. While some public TCRs were present in many individuals, most TCR sequences turned up only very rarely across donors. V-gene and J-gene trimming of TCR beta chains was associated with a missense DCLRE1C variant in a later genetic analysis, and the association was replicated in an independent cohort. HLA typing was unavailable for some donors at each locus, so association tests used only the typed subset. In an earlier analysis of some 540 of the donors, most TCR beta V segments appeared in productive rearrangements about 90% or about 30% of the time, broadly matching IMGT annotations. Linkage disequilibrium might explain the correlated functional status among segregating V segments, but an unknown experimental factor could not be excluded. In a later analysis, TCR association rates were found to vary across HLA loci, with the most associated TCRs seen for DRB1 alleles and the fewest for HLA-C alleles. The study gave a list of more than 150 TCR beta chains associated with cytomegalovirus. Immune exposure information for the cohort was limited to CMV serostatus. Several of the top co-occurrence clusters appeared to be linked to parvovirus B19, influenza, CMV and Epstein-Barr virus, according to a later analysis. Some IMGT-functional V segments, including TRBV6-2 and TRBV6-3, could not be told apart with the 87-base-pair reads, so those segments were excluded. In both the original and validation cohorts, the classifier was reported to diagnose cytomegalovirus status with high specificity and sensitivity. In a later analysis, most CMV-associated TCR beta chains were found to appear HLA-restricted, with HLA associations seemingly driven largely by CMV exposure. In a later analysis, HLA-associated TCR beta chains showed more clonal expansion and lower generation probabilities than non-associated chains that were equally common. The earlier analysis of 587 of the donors excluded 15 to 20 rarely observed V segments, including chromosome 9 orphons, because counts were too low. When HLA alleles, especially DR and DQ, strongly co-occurred, TCR associations were difficult to assign to individual alleles. According to the authors, the approach could potentially be generalized to other disease states and immunological phenotypes. Only TCR beta chains were sequenced in this cohort, and the absence of alpha or paired-chain data limited detectable features. A further reported finding was that TCR beta sequences accurately predicted the HLA-A and HLA-B alleles for most subjects in the first cohort.

The CDR3 contains 15 residues, cysteine and phenylalanine counted. Kept here is only the CDR3 DNA, which spans 45 bases and is read in frame from base 1. The germline V gene encodes CDR1 SGHTA and CDR2 FQGTGA. The V end gives up 5 bases and the J end 1 base, leaving 6 bases in the junction not matched to a gene. Library preparation was by the immunoSEQ multiplex PCR assay. For the multiplex PCR, a mixture combining 60 forward primers for TCR Vbeta segments and 13 reverse primers for TCR Jbeta segments was used. Amplification of the CDR3 region of rearranged TCR beta genes was performed with a multiplex PCR assay on genomic DNA. On the Illumina HiSeq System, the amplified TCR beta libraries were sequenced as 87-base-pair reads. In the source study's methods: In a later analysis, tens of millions of unique TCR beta chains were counted across the 650 to 750 repertoires, and approximately 11 million of these chains were shared by at least two donors. A nearest-neighbor algorithm error-corrected the raw reads and collapsed the reads into unique sequences, merging closely related sequences to remove PCR and sequencing errors. V, D and J gene segments were assigned by aligning CDR3 sequences to IMGT reference sequences. For a sequence to be retained, a match of at least six nucleotides to both a V gene segment and a J gene segment was required. A rearrangement was called productive if the CDR3 had no stop codons and remained in frame with V and J, and every other rearrangement was called non-productive. Following IMGT convention, CDR3 was defined as the stretch from the second conserved V-encoded cysteine up to the conserved J-encoded phenylalanine. In an earlier analysis of around 600 of the donors, sequences lacking an unambiguous match to a single V gene segment were excluded. An earlier analysis of 587 of the donors classified V segments as functional when productive rearrangements were above 56.7% and as segregating when the standard deviation between donors was above 5%. A statistical classification framework was built for diagnosing cytomegalovirus status from the catalog of TCR beta chain sequences. V and J gene assignment, in a later analysis, came from comparing TCR nucleotide sequences with IMGT/GENE-DB human TR gene sequences. A later analysis assigned CDR3 sequences and most-parsimonious VDJ recombination scenarios with the TCRdist pipeline. A later analysis defined each TCR beta chain by its CDR3 amino acid sequence plus V-gene family, and excluded reads lacking a unique V-gene family. To address suspected cross-contamination and a sequencing artifact, a later analysis removed approximately 600 highly shared, low-generation-probability nucleotide sequences. For each public chain, a later analysis derived a clonal expansion index from normalized ranks of inferred template counts within each repertoire. In a later analysis, generation probabilities were computed with a VDJ recombination model fitted to out-of-frame rearrangements, and the resulting probabilities were checked against IGoR. In a later analysis, hypergeometric tests were used to score TCR-TCR, TCR-HLA and TCR-CMV co-occurrence, with a repertoire-size bias correction applied to TCR pairs. A later analysis estimated false discovery rates by permuting HLA or CMV assignments 20 times. In a later analysis, co-occurring TCRs were grouped with DBSCAN, and TCRdist sequence similarity was added when clustering was performed within HLA-allele-positive subsets. Repertoires with fewer than 30,000 or more than 120,000 public chains, plus five repertoires with anomalous nucleotide sharing, were excluded from co-occurrence clustering. Sourced from immuneACCESS, this table was stored by TCRdb with only in-frame sequences that have V and J called. A share of the clones is absent; for the studies checked, an unresolved V gene accounts for under half, and the remainder has no known explanation. V and J calls and clone size follow that table, whereas D and trimming were derived from the DNA. Within this sample are 200,000 to 300,000 clones, with roughly 87% of them counted one time only. The top ten constitute 5% to 6.5% of the sample.

Concerning this clone itself: The target of this receptor is not known. Per-base quality was not reported, and no clone a single base away is much larger than it.

The cohort comprised several hundred healthy bone marrow donors. Cohort members were all nominally healthy when sampled, although unrecorded immune exposures were likely present. The donor was CMV seropositive and was included in the group of 250 to 300 seropositive cohort members. A peripheral blood sample was provided by each donor, and peripheral blood mononuclear cells were used for TCR beta sequencing. The Qiagen DNeasy Blood Extraction Kit was used to extract genomic DNA from the blood cell samples. The chain is made from TRBV7-3 and TRBJ1-1, with 8 middle bases fitting TRBD1. The origin of this receptor is a woman aged 35 to 49 in good health and CMV-seropositive. The specimen was PBMCs. The sequenced DNA is TGTGCCAGCAGCCCCTCCGGGACAGGGAACACTGAAGCTTTCTTT. The resulting protein is CASSPSGTGNTEAFF.